Listed below are T cell receptor beta chains from one sample, sequenced in a study of blood T cell repertoires in COVID-19. Clones were sequenced by immunoSEQ multiplex PCR, and TCRdb holds only the in-frame ones, with some missing. This table holds about 400,000 clones, 89% found once. The sample consisted of peripheral blood. The receptors here all came from a middle-aged man with acute or convalescent COVID-19. Each CDR3 is given with its conserved first and last residue. The order of the fields is clone size, V gene, D gene, J gene, CDR3 protein, CDR3 DNA. The D gene is left open where the match is weak. Where a row states a size, it is once, few, many or the class of an expanded clone; other rows omit it.

size: .; V: TRBV23-1; D: .; J: TRBJ1-5; CDR3: CASSQSFKLANQPQHF; DNA: TGCGCCAGCAGTCAATCGTTCAAATTAGCAAATCAGCCCCAGCATTTT
size: .; V: TRBV30; D: TRBD1; J: TRBJ1-4; CDR3: CAGQGALDEKLFF; DNA: TGTGCCGGACAGGGGGCGTTAGATGAAAAACTGTTTTTT
size: .; V: TRBV5-5; D: .; J: TRBJ1-4; CDR3: CASSFMNGNEKLFF; DNA: TGTGCCAGCAGCTTTATGAACGGGAATGAAAAACTGTTTTTT
size: .; V: TRBV6-1; D: TRBD2; J: TRBJ2-5; CDR3: CASSVRAGRSVETQYF; DNA: TGTGCCAGCAGTGTGCGAGCGGGGAGGAGCGTCGAGACCCAGTACTTC
size: .; V: TRBV7-3; D: .; J: TRBJ2-2; CDR3: CASSLTGAPGELFF; DNA: TGTGCCAGCAGCTTAACAGGGGCCCCCGGGGAGCTGTTTTTT
size: .; V: TRBV20-1; D: .; J: TRBJ1-2; CDR3: CSAVPEYGYTF; DNA: TGCAGTGCGGTACCCGAGTATGGCTACACCTTC
size: .; V: TRBV9; D: .; J: TRBJ2-1; CDR3: CASSVGRGLPSYNEQFF; DNA: TGTGCCAGCAGCGTAGGGCGGGGGCTCCCTTCCTACAATGAGCAGTTCTTC
size: .; V: TRBV14; D: .; J: TRBJ1-1; CDR3: CASSQDGGMNTEAFF; DNA: TGTGCCAGCAGCCAAGATGGAGGGATGAACACTGAAGCTTTCTTT
size: .; V: TRBV10-3; D: TRBD1; J: TRBJ2-6; CDR3: CAISRDRAPGANVLTF; DNA: TGTGCCATCAGCCGGGACAGGGCACCTGGGGCCAACGTCCTGACTTTC
size: .; V: TRBV11-2; D: .; J: TRBJ1-1; CDR3: CASSSQSAGNTEAFF; DNA: TGTGCCAGCAGCTCACAATCGGCAGGGAACACTGAAGCTTTCTTT
size: .; V: TRBV18; D: .; J: TRBJ1-2; CDR3: CASSEAGRVRLNYGYTF; DNA: TGTGCCAGCTCCGAAGCGGGGAGGGTGCGACTCAACTATGGCTACACCTTC
size: .; V: TRBV7-9; D: .; J: TRBJ2-7; CDR3: CASSSADTSTYEQYF; DNA: TGTGCCAGCAGCTCTGCGGACACATCTACCTACGAGCAGTACTTC
size: .; V: TRBV3-1/TRBV3-2; D: .; J: TRBJ1-3; CDR3: CASRSGRSGNTIYF; DNA: TGTGCCAGCAGATCAGGGCGCTCTGGAAACACCATATATTTT
size: once; V: TRBV4-3; D: TRBD1; J: TRBJ2-2; CDR3: CASSQGGTGNTGELFF; DNA: TGCGCCAGCAGCCAAGGGGGGACAGGGAACACCGGGGAGCTGTTTTTT
size: .; V: TRBV10-3; D: TRBD2; J: TRBJ2-1; CDR3: CAISELEREGQFF; DNA: TGTGCCATCAGTGAATTGGAGCGGGAGGGGCAGTTCTTC
size: .; V: TRBV5-1; D: TRBD1; J: TRBJ1-5; CDR3: CASSSGTGDNNQPQHF; DNA: TGCGCCAGCAGCTCCGGGACAGGGGACAACAATCAGCCCCAGCATTTT
size: .; V: TRBV4-1; D: .; J: TRBJ1-1; CDR3: CASSQVARTRFMNTEAFF; DNA: TGCGCCAGCAGCCAAGTTGCCAGGACTCGATTTATGAACACTGAAGCTTTCTTT
size: .; V: TRBV24-1; D: TRBD2; J: TRBJ2-1; CDR3: CATSDISSGGGDEQFF; DNA: TGTGCCACCAGTGATATATCTAGCGGGGGGGGCGATGAGCAGTTCTTC
size: .; V: TRBV6-5; D: TRBD1; J: TRBJ1-2; CDR3: CASATGAGYTF; DNA: TGTGCCAGCGCCACAGGGGCGGGCTACACCTTC
size: .; V: TRBV7-2; D: .; J: TRBJ2-7; CDR3: CASKLNRVNEQYF; DNA: TGTGCCAGCAAACTAAACAGGGTGAACGAGCAGTACTTC
size: .; V: TRBV20-1; D: .; J: TRBJ2-7; CDR3: CSASYGLSYEQYF; DNA: TGCAGTGCTAGTTATGGACTCTCCTACGAGCAGTACTTC
size: once; V: TRBV28; D: TRBD1; J: TRBJ2-7; CDR3: CASKSGTGDLSYEQYF; DNA: TGTGCCAGCAAATCCGGGACAGGGGATCTCTCCTACGAGCAGTACTTC
size: .; V: TRBV5-1; D: TRBD2; J: TRBJ2-7; CDR3: CASSQGLAEPYEQYF; DNA: TGCGCCAGCAGCCAAGGACTAGCGGAGCCTTACGAGCAGTACTTC
size: .; V: TRBV27; D: .; J: TRBJ1-5; CDR3: CASREVGGEQPQHF; DNA: TGTGCCAGCAGAGAGGTCGGGGGGGAGCAGCCCCAGCATTTT
size: .; V: TRBV6-5; D: .; J: TRBJ2-7; CDR3: CASSSDRPQVYEQYF; DNA: TGTGCCAGCAGTTCAGACAGACCCCAAGTCTACGAGCAGTACTTC
size: .; V: TRBV19; D: TRBD2; J: TRBJ2-7; CDR3: CASSIQGLAVYEQYF; DNA: TGTGCCAGTAGTATCCAAGGACTAGCTGTTTACGAGCAGTACTTC